This T cell receptor beta chain was captured in a study of OX40 agonist ivuxolimab in advanced cancers. The study's findings and limits: Expanded peripheral T-cell antigen specificity went undetermined.

Notes on this clone: Its antigen is undetermined.

TCRdb's table, derived via immunoSEQ multiplex PCR, lists solely in-frame clones and lacks some. The table lists roughly 70,000 clones, roughly 87% of them singletons. The CDR3 sequence is 15 residues long. Trimming took off 2 bases at V and 3 bases at J, with 14 bases between the two ends. The germline V gene has CDR1 SGHAT and CDR2 FQNNGV. This sequence joins TRBV11-2 and TRBJ2-7; D uncertain. This clonotype was obtained from an adult with an advanced solid tumor such as melanoma, head and neck, liver or kidney cancer. Sequenced material: CD4+ or CD8+ T cells sorted from blood, taken in a trial of the OX40 agonist ivuxolimab. CDR3 protein: CASSLTGSRRYEQYF. The DNA for the CDR3 is TGTGCCAGCAGCTTAACCGGCAGCAGACGCTACGAGCAGTACTTC.